Presented here are 9 T cell receptor beta chains from one specimen sequenced in a study of post-analysis software for immune sequencing data. The TCR beta cDNA libraries contained unique molecular identifiers. One entry per CDR3 protein results from TCRdb running MiXCR on the PCR reads. The sample lists approximately 630,000 distinct CDR3 sequences; about 60% were seen once. Overall study findings and caveats: About 5 TRBV segments occurring more often in patients than controls included TRBV5-6, TRBV5-1 and TRBV20-1.

The antigens these receptors bind are not known. The specimen was blood. All receptors come from a girl aged 2-9 years with multiple sclerosis.

The rearrangement joins TRBV7-6 to TRBJ2-5; 7 nucleotides align to TRBD1. CDR3 size: 14 residues. CDR1 SGHVS and CDR2 FNYEAQ come from the germline V gene. V dropped 3 bases and J dropped 6; count of bases not matched to a gene: 7. The CDR3 loop reads CASSFAGGEKTQYF. The CDR3 coding sequence is TGTGCCAGCAGCTTTGCAGGGGGTGAAAAGACCCAGTACTTC.

Regarding this clonotype: A read error may account for a junction end that differs from germline. The genes are TRBV5-1 and TRBJ2-7; D tentatively reads TRBD1 or TRBD2 (6 bases each). This CDR3 spans 16 amino acids. Germline values: CDR1 SGHRS, CDR2 YFSETQ. The CDR3 DNA reads TGCGCCAGCAGCTTGGACGAATGGGGGGCCCCCTACGAGCGGTACTTC. Amino acids: CASSLDEWGAPYERYF.

The rearrangement links TRBV7-2 to TRBJ1-2; no reliable D call. The CDR3 runs to 16 residues. V shed 1 base and J shed 7 bases, with 19 bases lying between them. The germline V gene encodes CDR1 SGHTA and CDR2 FQGNSA. The CDR3 coding sequence is TGTGCCAGCAGCTTAGGGACCTACATGGGGTCTTTTGGCTACACCTTC. It codes for CASSLGTYMGSFGYTF.

The chain carries TRBV24-1 and TRBJ2-1; no reliable D call. The germline V gene has CDR1 KGHDR and CDR2 SFDVKD. CDR3 length: 17 amino acids. V lost 0 bases and J lost 8, with 19 bases in between. CDR3: CATSDLMGIGSVHEQFF. The CDR3 DNA reads TGTGCCACCAGTGATTTGATGGGGATAGGGTCCGTACATGAGCAGTTCTTC.

This rearrangement joins TRBV27 to TRBJ2-7; D is undetermined. V lost 4 bases and J 4 bases, leaving 14 bases between the germline ends. The CDR3 runs to 14 residues. Germline CDR1 reads MNHEY; CDR2 reads SMNVEV (reference sequence). The CDR3 loop reads CASSSGPAGYEQYF. The DNA of the CDR3 is TGTGCCAGCAGTTCCGGACCTGCTGGGTACGAGCAGTACTTC.

The chain employs TRBV29-1 and TRBJ2-7; weak D call: TRBD2 (7 bases). The end of the DNA aligns better with TRBJ2-5, so the J call may be wrong. The CDR3 spans 13 residues. Germline V gene lookup returns CDR1 SQVTM and CDR2 ANQGSEA. The CDR3 DNA reads as TGCAGCATCCCGGGGGGCCTGGTGGAGACCCAGTACTTC. Residues: CSIPGGLVETQYF.

The CDR3 reads CASSLQGFSTEAFF. Here the CDR3 DNA reads TGTGCCAGCAGCCTACAGGGGTTTTCCACTGAAGCTTTCTTT. The chain carries TRBV7-2 and TRBJ1-1, with 7 bases identical to TRBD1. The CDR3 covers 14 residues. Germline CDR1 and CDR2: SGHTA and FQGNSA. The trim removed 5 bases at V and 4 bases at J, leaving 7 bases unmatched.

V and J are TRBV12-3 or TRBV12-4 and TRBJ1-1, with TRBD1 as a possible D gene (5 bases). The CDR3 spans 16 residues. The ends were cut back, 3 bases at V and 3 bases at J, with 17 bases in the middle. This CDR3 is CASSFQFGQGDTEAFF. CDR3 DNA sequence: TGTGCCAGCAGTTTCCAGTTCGGGCAGGGAGACACTGAAGCTTTCTTT.

The chain uses TRBV29-1 and TRBJ2-3, with D perhaps matching TRBD1 or TRBD2 (5 bases each). Germline lookup yields CDR1 SQVTM and CDR2 ANQGSEA. V dropped 6 bases and J dropped 2 bases, with 15 bases sitting between them. The CDR3 sequence is 14 residues long. The CDR3 DNA sequence: TGCAGCGTGCGAGAGGGGTCTTACACAGATACGCAGTATTTT. This translates into CSVREGSYTDTQYF.